These T cell receptor beta chains were read from a single sample in a study of blood T cell repertoires in COVID-19. Sequencing used immunoSEQ multiplex PCR; TCRdb keeps in-frame clones, though not all of them. The data show some 190,000 clones, 70% to 90% seen once. Source material: peripheral blood. Receptors originate from a man aged 60-69 years with acute or convalescent COVID-19. Each CDR3 is given with its conserved first and last residue. D genes are given only for firm matches. A row's size may be missing; if present it is once, few, many or a size class.

NA	TRBV4-1	TRBJ2-3	NA	CASSQGWSGGTDTQYF	TGCGCCAGCAGCCAAGGGTGGTCGGGGGGCACAGATACGCAGTATTTT
NA	TRBV27	TRBJ2-3	NA	CASSLRGSTDTQYF	TGTGCCAGCAGTTTACGAGGCAGCACAGATACGCAGTATTTT
NA	TRBV10-3	TRBJ1-1	TRBD1	CAVTGGATEAFF	TGTGCCGTGACAGGGGGCGCCACTGAAGCTTTCTTT
NA	TRBV6-6	TRBJ1-2	TRBD1	CASSLGQVNYGYTF	TGTGCCAGCAGCCTCGGACAGGTCAACTATGGCTACACCTTC
NA	TRBV27	TRBJ2-3	TRBD2	CASLGLAATDTQYF	TGTGCCAGCCTGGGACTAGCGGCCACAGATACGCAGTATTTT
NA	TRBV10-1	TRBJ2-7	TRBD2	CASMLAGSYEQYF	TGCGCCAGCATGCTAGCGGGATCCTACGAGCAGTACTTC
NA	TRBV7-8	TRBJ1-5	NA	CASSLDEGSGIQPQHF	TGTGCCAGCAGCTTAGATGAGGGTTCCGGAATTCAGCCCCAGCATTTT
NA	TRBV5-1	TRBJ2-3	TRBD2	CKSRAGPSTDTQYF	TGCAAGAGTCGAGCGGGGCCTAGCACAGATACGCAGTATTTT
few	TRBV2	TRBJ2-2	TRBD2	CASSETGGPGDGELFF	TGTGCCAGCAGTGAAACGGGAGGGCCGGGCGACGGGGAGCTGTTTTTT
NA	TRBV19	TRBJ2-7	NA	CASSKATPGEQYF	TGTGCCAGTAGTAAGGCGACCCCGGGCGAGCAGTACTTC
NA	TRBV3-1/TRBV3-2	TRBJ2-3	TRBD2	CASSQRGGVAGIDDTQYF	TGTGCCAGCAGCCAACGAGGGGGGGTAGCGGGAATAGACGATACGCAGTATTTT
NA	TRBV28	TRBJ2-7	TRBD2	CASSQGLAGGRYEQYF	TGTGCCAGCAGCCAGGGACTAGCGGGAGGCCGCTACGAGCAGTACTTC
NA	TRBV7-9	TRBJ2-7	NA	CASSSLTPRDYEQYF	TGTGCCAGCAGCTCGTTGACACCCCGGGACTACGAGCAGTACTTC
once	TRBV14	TRBJ2-7	NA	CASSQDRGTFFYEQYF	TGTGCCAGCAGCCAAGATAGGGGGACGTTCTTCTACGAGCAGTACTTC
few	TRBV30	TRBJ1-5	NA	CAWSLGTNSNQPQHF	TGTGCCTGGAGTCTAGGCACCAATAGCAATCAGCCCCAGCATTTT
NA	TRBV5-6	TRBJ2-5	TRBD1	CASRGKNRGEETQYF	TGTGCCAGCAGGGGAAAGAACAGGGGCGAAGAGACCCAGTACTTC
once	TRBV28	TRBJ2-7	NA	CASSRVYEQYF	TGTGCCAGCAGCCGAGTCTACGAGCAGTACTTC
NA	TRBV7-2	TRBJ1-5	NA	CASSLKHVGSSVGNQPQHF	TGTGCCAGCAGCTTGAAACACGTCGGGTCTTCGGTCGGCAATCAGCCCCAGCATTTT
NA	TRBV7-9	TRBJ2-1	NA	CASSRFPIGYNEQFF	TGTGCCAGCAGCCGCTTCCCAATCGGGTACAATGAGCAGTTCTTC
NA	TRBV7-3	TRBJ2-1	NA	CASSSGTAAYNEQFF	TGTGCCAGCAGCTCCGGCACGGCGGCCTACAATGAGCAGTTCTTC
NA	TRBV28	TRBJ2-7	TRBD2	CASSFLGLAGGPRVEQYF	TGTGCCAGCAGTTTTTTGGGACTAGCGGGAGGGCCAAGGGTCGAGCAGTACTTC
NA	TRBV18	TRBJ2-1	NA	CASSPGGHYNEQFF	TGTGCCAGCTCGCCGGGTGGTCACTACAATGAGCAGTTCTTC
once	TRBV5-4	TRBJ2-3	NA	CASRPSRGRGTDTQYF	TGTGCCAGCAGACCCTCCCGGGGCAGGGGTACAGATACGCAGTATTTT
few	TRBV7-2	TRBJ2-2	NA	CASSYQGTGNTGELFF	TGTGCCAGCAGCTACCAAGGGACTGGTAACACCGGGGAGCTGTTTTTT
NA	TRBV18	TRBJ2-1	NA	CASSPTAGFGNEQFF	TGTGCCAGCTCACCAACCGCGGGATTTGGCAATGAGCAGTTCTTC
NA	TRBV9	TRBJ1-5	NA	CASGAGDHNQPQHF	TGTGCCAGCGGCGCGGGGGATCACAATCAGCCCCAGCATTTT
NA	TRBV27	TRBJ2-1	NA	CASSFRQGYYNEQFF	TGTGCCAGCAGTTTTCGGCAGGGATACTACAATGAGCAGTTCTTC
NA	TRBV2	TRBJ2-7	NA	CASAVLAVTYEQYF	TGTGCCAGCGCGGTATTGGCGGTCACCTACGAGCAGTACTTC
once	TRBV4-2	TRBJ2-7	NA	CASSQESLGGYEQYF	TGTGCCAGCAGCCAAGAATCGCTGGGAGGCTACGAGCAGTACTTC
NA	TRBV18	TRBJ2-1	NA	CASSPSLEVEQFF	TGTGCCAGCTCACCAAGTTTAGAAGTGGAGCAGTTCTTC